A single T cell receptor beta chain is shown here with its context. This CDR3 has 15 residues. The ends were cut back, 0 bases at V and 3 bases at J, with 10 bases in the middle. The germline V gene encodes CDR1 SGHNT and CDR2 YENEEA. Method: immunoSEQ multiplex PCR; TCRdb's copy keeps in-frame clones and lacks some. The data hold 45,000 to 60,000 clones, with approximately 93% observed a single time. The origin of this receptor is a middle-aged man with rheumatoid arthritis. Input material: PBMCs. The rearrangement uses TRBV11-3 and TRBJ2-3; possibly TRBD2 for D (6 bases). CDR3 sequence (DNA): TGTGCCAGCAGCTTAGACGGGAGTCGTACAGATACGCAGTATTTT. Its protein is CASSLDGSRTDTQYF.